This TCR beta chain was identified during a study of cytomegalovirus exposure and HLA in healthy donors. CDR3 length: 12 residues. In germline, CDR1 is SGHRS, CDR2 YFSETQ. The PCR employed 60 Vbeta primers together with 13 Jbeta primers. The table came from immunoSEQ multiplex PCR; TCRdb's copy has only in-frame clones and leaves some out. In the table there are tens of thousands of clones, about three quarters of which are singletons. The TCR sequence derives from a male donor in good health and CMV-seropositive. The sample consisted of PBMCs. This sequence joins TRBV5-1 and TRBJ2-5; no clear D gene. Judging by the DNA end, TRBJ2-7 fits better; the J call may be wrong. The DNA of the CDR3 is TGCGCCAGCAGCTTAAAGTCCTACGAGCAGTACTTC. As protein: CASSLKSYEQYF.